Given below is one T cell receptor (beta chain) in context. Its specific antigen is unknown. Base qualities are not recorded, but no much larger clone differs from it by a single base. According to the germline V gene (reference sequence), CDR1 reads PRHDT and CDR2 reads FYEKMQ. The CDR3 holds 18 amino acids from the cysteine to the phenylalanine. CDR3 DNA only is kept here, 54 bases in frame from base 1. V is reduced by 5 bases and J by 4 bases, leaving a spacing of 27 bases between them. These data belong to a study of a mutant IDH1 vaccine in newly diagnosed glioma (dated by TCRdb to about 2021). About the full investigation: Of the approximately 30 treated patients, approximately 62% were male and 37.5% were female, and the mean age was approximately 37 years. Longitudinal TCRB deep sequencing was performed for about two dozen treated patients wherever samples were available for exploratory analyses. Peripheral blood samples were drawn at six visits, namely V03 (baseline), V05, V07, V10, V12 and V13. Before enrollment, patients had received standard therapy of radiotherapy alone, temozolomide alone, or radiochemotherapy with temozolomide; most received the combination.

The time point label, read with the paper, signifies: baseline, week 1 (first vaccination visit). The label giving this sample's treatment or condition can be read as: pre-vaccination baseline after standard-of-care therapy. Newly diagnosed WHO grade 3 or 4 IDH1-mutant astrocytomas showing loss of nuclear ATRX were present in the donors. The samples were drawn from NOA16, a multicentre, single-arm, open-label phase I trial in Germany that tested a mutant IDH1 peptide vaccine in humans for the first time. For immunogenicity testing, the blood drawn at visit V03 was used as the baseline sample. Genomic DNA for TCRB sequencing was extracted from EDTA blood using the DNeasy Blood and Tissue Kit. Receptors were amplified or captured by the immunoSEQ multiplex PCR assay. Rearranged TCR beta chain sequences were amplified with the hsTCRB Kit following the manufacturer's protocol. Sequencing of TCRB libraries was carried out on an Illumina MiSeq. In the source study's methods: Demultiplexing, trimming and gene mapping were performed with the kit vendor's proprietary platform. What TCRdb holds here is the immuneACCESS table cut down to in-frame rearrangements. Part of the clones is not present; checked against another copy, under half of the missing clones reflect an unresolved V gene, and the others are unexplained. The DNA was the basis for D and trimming; V, J and clone size are from that table. The sample has approximately 54,000 clones on record, more than 80% of them singletons. Of the sample, about 21% is held by the ten largest clones.

Summary of the overall study and its limitations: No apparent relationship was observed between pseudoprogression and alterations in the top peripheral T cell clonotypes detected by TCRB sequencing. Availability determined which PBMC samples were chosen for TCRB deep sequencing. Across multiple MHC alleles, vaccine-induced immune responses were seen in 93.3% of patients. According to the authors, sample limitations meant that analyses of patient blood samples could not be reproduced.

The material was PBMCs, obtained from a glioma patient treated with radiotherapy, temozolomide or both. This clonotype originated in a man aged 18 to 29 with glioma. The rearranged segments are TRBV13 and TRBJ2-7, with TRBD2 perhaps the D gene, on 6 matching bases. The CDR3 in this case is CASSRSLGGDFQIYEQYF. The DNA sequence is as follows: TGTGCCAGCAGCCGCAGCTTAGGCGGGGACTTTCAAATTTACGAGCAGTACTTC. Where the CDR3 stops, the reference TRBV13 and TRBJ2-7 genes take over; the full variable domain is AAGVIQSPRHLIKEKRETATLKCYPIPRHDTVYWYQQGPGQDPQFLISFYEKMQSDKGSIPDRFSAQQFSDYHSELNMSSLELGDSALYFCASSRSLGGDFQIYEQYFGPGTRLTVT.